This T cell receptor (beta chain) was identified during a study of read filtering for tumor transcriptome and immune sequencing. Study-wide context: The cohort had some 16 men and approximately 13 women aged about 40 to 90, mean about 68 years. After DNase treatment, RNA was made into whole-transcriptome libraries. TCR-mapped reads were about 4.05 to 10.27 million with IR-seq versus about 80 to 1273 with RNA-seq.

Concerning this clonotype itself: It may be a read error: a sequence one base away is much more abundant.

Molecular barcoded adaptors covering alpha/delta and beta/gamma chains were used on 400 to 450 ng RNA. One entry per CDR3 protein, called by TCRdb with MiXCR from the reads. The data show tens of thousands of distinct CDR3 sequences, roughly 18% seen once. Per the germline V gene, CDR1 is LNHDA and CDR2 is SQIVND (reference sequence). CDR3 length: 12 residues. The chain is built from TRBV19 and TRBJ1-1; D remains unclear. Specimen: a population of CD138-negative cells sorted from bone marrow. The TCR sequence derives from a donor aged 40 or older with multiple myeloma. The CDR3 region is CVSSKGDPEAFF. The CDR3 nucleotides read TGTGTCAGTAGTAAGGGTGATCCTGAAGCTTTCTTT.